Shown below are 25 T cell receptor beta chains from a single sample sequenced in a study of blood T cell repertoires in COVID-19. The table came from immunoSEQ multiplex PCR; TCRdb's copy has only in-frame clones and leaves some out. The profile shows about 300,000 clones, more than 70% of them singletons. Material for sequencing was peripheral blood. Receptors were obtained from a woman aged 30 to 39 who had recovered from COVID-19.

This chain links TRBV9 with TRBJ2-1; TRBD2 matches at 8 bases. The CDR3 contains 13 residues. Germline V gene lookup returns CDR1 SGDLS and CDR2 YYNGEE. J gave up 5 bases and V 4 bases, and 2 bases lay outside the gene matches. The CDR3 DNA reads TGTGCCAGCAGCCGGGGGGGCAACAATGAGCAGTTCTTC. It codes for CASSRGGNNEQFF. The full variable domain, completed using reference TRBV9 and TRBJ2-1, is DSGVTQTPKHLITATGQRVTLRCSPRSGDLSVYWYQQSLDQGLQFLIQYYNGEERAKGNILERFSAQQFPDLHSELNLSSLELGDSALYFCASSRGGNNEQFFGPGTRLTVL.

Of note for this clone: Other DNA sequences in this sample translate to the same CDR3. The chain carries TRBV20-1 and TRBJ1-2; a weak D match, TRBD1 (6 bases). Germline V gene lookup returns CDR1 DFQATT and CDR2 SNEGSKA (reference sequence). The CDR3 contains 11 residues. Trimming left V 3 bases short and J 5 bases short, with 7 bases between. CDR3 sequence: CSARTGYGYTF. The CDR3 DNA sequence: TGCAGTGCTAGGACAGGTTATGGCTACACCTTC.

The chain is built from TRBV19 and TRBJ2-7; the D gene is possibly TRBD1 (5 bases). Germline V gene data show CDR1 as LNHDA and CDR2 as SQIVND (reference sequence). This CDR3 comprises 11 residues. The V and J ends lost 6 bases and 3 bases respectively, with 6 bases between them. The CDR3, as DNA: TGTGCCAGTAGCGACAGCTACGAGCAGTACTTC. Protein product: CASSDSYEQYF.

The chain employs TRBV6-1 and TRBJ1-1; TRBD1 agrees at 8 bases. V gave up 3 bases and J gave up 10 bases; unmatched junction bases: 10. The CDR3 sequence is 14 residues long. CDR1 MNHNS and CDR2 SASEGT come from the germline V gene. The CDR3 region has the DNA TGTGCCAGCAGTGATTGGGGACAGGAGCTCGCAGCTTTCTTT. Protein: CASSDWGQELAAFF.

The V and J genes are TRBV28 and TRBJ1-2; unclear D gene. This CDR3 has 12 residues. V lost 2 bases to trimming and J lost 4 bases, with 5 bases between them. Germline V gene sequence: CDR1 MDHEN, CDR2 SYDVKM. CDR3 coding DNA: TGTGCCAGCAGTTTACCGGGCTATGGCTACACCTTC. Amino acids: CASSLPGYGYTF.

There are a few counts of this clone. The CDR3 coding sequence is TGCGCCAGCAGTGAGTCGGGGGGGCCCCAGCATTTT. Translating gives CASSESGGPQHF. The chain links TRBV10-2 to TRBJ1-5; D might be TRBD1 (5 bases). The germline CDR1 and CDR2 sequences are WSHSY and SAAADI. This CDR3 has 12 amino acids. V lost 0 bases and J lost 9, with 6 bases in between.

V usage is TRBV28 and J usage is TRBJ2-1; 7 nucleotides match TRBD1. Germline CDR1 is MDHEN and CDR2 is SYDVKM. CDR3 length: 16 residues. V lost 2 bases to trimming and J lost 2 bases; unmatched junction nucleotides: 6. The CDR3 bases are TGTGCCAGCAGTTTAGGACAGGCAAAGCCCTACAATGAGCAGTTCTTC. This encodes CASSLGQAKPYNEQFF.

This chain uses TRBV5-1 with TRBJ2-3; tentative D call: TRBD2 (6 bases). From germline, CDR1 is SGHRS and CDR2 YFSETQ. The CDR3 sequence is 15 residues long. Between the trimmed V and J ends, which lost 2 bases and 3 bases, there was a span of 13 bases. The CDR3 reads CASSFRAAGTDTQYF. The CDR3 region has the DNA TGCGCCAGCAGCTTCCGGGCTGCGGGGACAGATACGCAGTATTTT.

V is TRBV2 and J is TRBJ2-3, with 7 nucleotides matching TRBD2. The germline V gene encodes CDR1 SNHLY and CDR2 FYNNEI. After removal of 3 bases from V and 3 bases from J, the junction contained 6 bases not matched to a gene. The CDR3 contains 15 residues. The CDR3 DNA is TGTGCCAGCAGTGATGAGCGGGGAGGGACAGATACGCAGTATTTT. This encodes CASSDERGGTDTQYF.

In its sample, this clone was seen a few times. The V call is TRBV19, the J call TRBJ2-7; D might be TRBD1 (6 bases). CDR3 length: 14 amino acids. The V gene lost 2 bases and the J gene lost 9 bases, with 17 bases spanning the gap. Germline CDR1 reads LNHDA; CDR2 reads SQIVND (reference sequence). The CDR3 protein is CASSIIGQPNGQYF. Here the CDR3 DNA reads TGTGCCAGTAGTATAATAGGACAGCCAAACGGGCAGTACTTC.

The chain recombines TRBV28 with TRBJ1-2, with D maybe TRBD1 (6 bases). The V and J ends lost 5 bases and 8 bases respectively, with 18 bases between them. Germline V CDR1 and CDR2: MDHEN, SYDVKM. This CDR3 comprises 14 residues. The CDR3 nucleotides are TGTGCCAGCAGTATGGGGGGGCGGTCGTCCGGCTACACCTTC. Its protein is CASSMGGRSSGYTF.

This sequence joins TRBV4-1 and TRBJ2-5; 7 bases line up with TRBD2. Trimming cost V 0 bases and J 5 bases; bases outside gene matches: 6. The germline gives CDR1 MGHRA, CDR2 YSYEKL. The CDR3 runs 15 residues. In DNA, the CDR3 is TGCGCCAGCAGCCAAGAAAGGCTAGCGGTGGAGACCCAGTACTTC. It encodes CASSQERLAVETQYF.

This chain links TRBV7-2 with TRBJ1-2; tentatively, D is TRBD1 (5 bases). CDR1 SGHTA and CDR2 FQGNSA come from the germline V gene. The CDR3 totals 15 residues. Trimming removed 1 base from V and 7 bases from J, with 16 bases in between. The CDR3 nucleotides read TGTGCCAGCAGCTTAGAAGGAGTGTGGGGGGGTGGCTACACCTTC. This sequence encodes CASSLEGVWGGGYTF. The full variable domain, rest sourced from reference TRBV7-2 and TRBJ1-2, is GAGVSQSPSNKVTEKGKDVELRCDPISGHTALYWYRQSLGQGLEFLIYFQGNSAPDKSGLPSDRFSAERTGGSVSTLTIQRTQQEDSAVYLCASSLEGVWGGGYTFGSGTRLTVV.

The V call is TRBV11-2, the J call TRBJ1-6; D is unresolved. Between the trimmed V and J ends, which lost 2 bases and 8 bases, there was a span of 16 bases. CDR3 length equals 16 residues. CDR1 and CDR2 (germline): SGHAT, FQNNGV. As DNA, the CDR3 is TGTGCCAGCAGCTTACAGATCCGAGGTGGCTATTCACCCCTCCACTTT. Amino acid sequence: CASSLQIRGGYSPLHF.

The J gene is TRBJ1-6, the V gene TRBV7-9; D gene unclear. Trimming left V 4 bases short and J 9 bases short, with 13 bases between. This CDR3 spans 14 amino acids. Germline assignment: CDR1 SEHNR and CDR2 FQNEAQ (reference sequence). The CDR3 sequence is CASSSRASGSPLHF. DNA for the CDR3: TGTGCCAGCAGCTCTAGGGCGAGCGGTTCACCCCTCCACTTT.

Here the CDR3 DNA reads TGTGCCAGCAGTGAAACGGGACTCTTTGCTGAAGCTTTCTTT. Amino acids: CASSETGLFAEAFF. The chain recombines TRBV25-1 with TRBJ1-1, with D tentatively TRBD1 (5 bases). Germline V gene data show CDR1 as MGHDK and CDR2 as SYGVNS. Trimming took 2 bases from V and 6 from J, leaving 13 bases between them. The CDR3 totals 14 residues.

The chain joins TRBV27 to TRBJ2-1, with a weak D call TRBD1 (6 bases). The germline V gene encodes CDR1 MNHEY and CDR2 SMNVEV (reference sequence). The CDR3 totals 14 residues. Trimming removed 6 bases at V and 7 bases at J, with 16 bases between. CDR3 loop: CASRTGPNPNEQFF. In DNA form, the CDR3 reads TGTGCCAGCAGGACAGGACCGAATCCAAATGAGCAGTTCTTC.

The rearrangement joins TRBV27 to TRBJ2-3; TRBD1 aligns across 9 bases. This CDR3 comprises 16 residues. The V and J ends lost 5 bases and 5 bases, in that order; junction bases with no gene match: 11. The V gene's germline CDR1 is MNHEY and CDR2 SMNVEV (reference sequence). DNA for the CDR3: TGTGCCAGCAGTCTAAGGCCCCGGACAGGGGAAGATACGCAGTATTTT. Translation gives CASSLRPRTGEDTQYF.

The rearrangement uses TRBV7-9 and TRBJ1-4; 8 bases are a match to TRBD1. Trimming cost V 4 bases and J 5 bases; bases outside gene matches: 3. The CDR3 runs to 14 residues. The germline CDR1 and CDR2 sequences are SEHNR and FQNEAQ (reference sequence). The CDR3 bases are TGTGCCAGCAGCTCGGGACAGGAAAATGAAAAACTGTTTTTT. Translating it yields CASSSGQENEKLFF.

The rearrangement uses TRBV4-1 and TRBJ1-2; 8 nucleotides line up with TRBD1. This CDR3 has 16 residues. The V segment lost 1 base and the J segment 8 bases; nucleotides outside the gene matches: 12. From germline, CDR1 is MGHRA and CDR2 YSYEKL. In DNA form, the CDR3 reads TGCGCCAGCAGCCAAGCTTTGCGACAGGGGATGGAGGGCTACACCTTC. It specifies CASSQALRQGMEGYTF.

The J gene is TRBJ2-1, the V gene TRBV5-1; no reliable D call. CDR1 and CDR2 from the germline V gene are SGHRS and YFSETQ. This CDR3 has 13 amino acids. With 0 bases removed from V and 10 bases from J, the gap between germline ends came to 11 bases. The chain's CDR3 is CASSLVGLTEQFF. CDR3 nucleotides: TGCGCCAGCAGCTTGGTCGGGTTAACGGAGCAGTTCTTC.

This rearrangement joins TRBV5-1 to TRBJ2-2, with D maybe TRBD1 (5 bases). The germline V gene has CDR1 SGHRS and CDR2 YFSETQ. The CDR3 totals 15 residues. Trimming took off 4 bases at V and 3 bases at J, with 13 bases between the two ends. The CDR3 is CASSPDSPDTGELFF. The CDR3 region has the DNA TGCGCCAGCAGCCCCGACAGCCCGGACACCGGGGAGCTGTTTTTT.

This chain connects TRBV5-1 to TRBJ1-1; perhaps TRBD1 as D (5 bases). V gave up 5 bases and J gave up 1 base, with 9 bases separating them. This CDR3 contains 13 residues. Germline CDR1 SGHRS, CDR2 YFSETQ. The CDR3 sequence: CASRQGGNTEAFF. The CDR3 DNA sequence: TGCGCCAGCAGGCAGGGAGGGAACACTGAAGCTTTCTTT.

The chain links TRBV5-1 to TRBJ2-2; 9 bases agree with TRBD1. Germline V lookup: CDR1 SGHRS, CDR2 YFSETQ. The CDR3 extends over 16 amino acids. The trim removed 4 bases at V and 3 bases at J, leaving 7 bases unmatched. CDR3 protein: CASSATGGRDTGELFF. Written as DNA, the CDR3 is TGCGCCAGCAGCGCGACAGGGGGAAGGGACACCGGGGAGCTGTTTTTT. The full variable domain, in which reference TRBV5-1 and TRBJ2-2 provide the parts outside the CDR3, is KAGVTQTPRYLIKTRGQQVTLSCSPISGHRSVSWYQQTPGQGLQFLFEYFSETQRNKGNFPGRFSGRQFSNSRSEMNVSTLELGDSALYLCASSATGGRDTGELFFGEGSRLTVL.

The chain is built from TRBV7-2 and TRBJ2-1; D call uncertain. Trimming removed 5 bases from V and 9 bases from J, with 11 bases in between. The CDR3 length is 12 residues. Germline V lookup: CDR1 SGHTA, CDR2 FQGNSA. CDR3 protein: CASSPRQIEQFF. Here the CDR3 DNA reads TGTGCCAGCAGCCCGCGACAAATTGAGCAGTTCTTC.